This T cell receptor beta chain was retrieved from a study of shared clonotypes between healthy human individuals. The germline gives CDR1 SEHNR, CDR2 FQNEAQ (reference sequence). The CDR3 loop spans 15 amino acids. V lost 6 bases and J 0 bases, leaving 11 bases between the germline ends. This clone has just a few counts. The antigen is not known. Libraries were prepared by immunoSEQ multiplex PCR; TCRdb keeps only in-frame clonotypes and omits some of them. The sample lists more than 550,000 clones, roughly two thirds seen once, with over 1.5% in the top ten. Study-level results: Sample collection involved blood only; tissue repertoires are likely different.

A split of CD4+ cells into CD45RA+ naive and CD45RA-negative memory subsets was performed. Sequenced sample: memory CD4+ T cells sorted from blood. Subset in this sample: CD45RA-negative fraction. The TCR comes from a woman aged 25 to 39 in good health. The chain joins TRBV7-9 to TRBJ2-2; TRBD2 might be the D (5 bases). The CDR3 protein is CASRGRTSNTGELFF. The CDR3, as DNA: TGTGCCAGCAGAGGCAGGACTTCGAACACCGGGGAGCTGTTTTTT.